The clone carrying this T cell receptor beta chain was recorded many times. Antigen unknown. This record comes from a study of T-cell reconstitution after alpha-beta-depleted transplantation in children. The study, taken as a whole, reports: After transplant, high TCRbeta diversity at day 60 in some patients arose from surviving recipient T cells and thymic progenitors. T-cell numbers and diversity, one year after transplant, stemmed largely from T cells that were newly produced.

V gave up 6 bases and J gave up 2 bases, with 16 bases separating them. This CDR3 region has 15 residues. Germline assignment: CDR1 MDHEN and CDR2 SYDVKM. Using unique molecular identifiers, the investigators prepared the TCRbeta library. TCRdb processed the PCR reads anew with MiXCR; each CDR3 protein has one entry. The sample shows around 490,000 distinct CDR3 sequences, more than 9.5% of them seen only once. This sequence originates from a female patient aged 2-15 years who had a stem cell transplant for aplastic anemia, so the T cells may come from the graft donor. The material sequenced was PBMCs, mostly from graft donor cells, taken 180 days after TCRalphabeta/CD19-depleted stem cell transplant. The chain combines TRBV28 with TRBJ2-5; D might be TRBD1 or TRBD2, each matching 5 bases. The CDR3 reads CASSPVGEGQETQYF. DNA of the CDR3: TGTGCCAGCAGCCCCGTGGGAGAGGGGCAAGAGACCCAGTACTTC. The full variable domain, its missing parts supplied by reference TRBV28 and TRBJ2-5, is DVKVTQSSRYLVKRTGEKVFLECVQDMDHENMFWYRQDPGLGLRLIYFSYDVKMKEKGDIPEGYSVSREKKERFSLILESASTNQTSMYLCASSPVGEGQETQYFGPGTRLLVL.